Below, 24 T cell receptor beta chains from the same sample are listed, as sequenced in a study of cytomegalovirus exposure and HLA in healthy donors (dated by TCRdb to about 2017). The library was built by means of the immunoSEQ multiplex PCR assay. Drawn from immuneACCESS, this table holds only the in-frame rearrangements with V and J called that TCRdb kept. Clones are partly lost; checked studies trace under half to an unresolved V gene and leave the rest unexplained. Present in this sample are approximately 76,000 clones, over 85% of which were seen just once. The ten largest account for more than 2% of the sample. Sequenced sample: PBMCs. These receptors were obtained from a young woman in good health and CMV-seronegative.

The chain has TRBV29-1 and TRBJ2-3, with 11 bases aligning to TRBD2. The V gene's germline CDR1 is SQVTM and CDR2 ANQGSEA. The J segment lost 4 bases and the V segment lost 0 bases, leaving 24 bases of the junction unmatched. CDR3 length: 22 amino acids. CDR3 protein: CSVEDRGGGGSGRAGSADTQYF. CDR3 sequence (DNA): TGCAGCGTTGAAGACCGCGGTGGGGGAGGTAGCGGGAGGGCCGGGTCTGCAGATACGCAGTATTTT.

This clone was seen more than once but under ten times. CDR3 protein: CASSVHPGEVNEQFF. In DNA form, the CDR3 reads TGTGCCAGCAGTGTACACCCGGGGGAAGTCAATGAGCAGTTCTTC. The chain recombines TRBV6-4 with TRBJ2-1, with a possible D match to TRBD2 (6 bases). Germline CDR1 MRHNA, CDR2 SNTAGT. V lost 4 bases and J 6 bases, leaving 16 bases between the germline ends. This CDR3 is built from 15 residues.

The J gene is TRBJ1-3, the V gene TRBV5-1, with D unclear. The CDR3 is made up of 13 amino acids. Germline loops: CDR1 SGHRS, CDR2 YFSETQ. Trimming pared 0 bases from V and 7 bases from J, leaving 8 bases between. The CDR3 DNA sequence: TGCGCCAGCAGCTTGGAAGCCGGGAACACCATATATTTT. It encodes CASSLEAGNTIYF.

The rearrangement joins TRBV7-9 to TRBJ1-3; D is unresolved. CDR1 is SEHNR and CDR2 is FQNEAQ in the germline V gene (reference sequence). CDR3 length equals 14 residues. Deletions cut 5 bases from V and 2 bases from J, with 10 bases between. CDR3 nucleotide sequence: TGTGCCAGCAGCGGAACTCAGGCTGGAAACACCATATATTTT. As protein: CASSGTQAGNTIYF. Variable domain in full (rest from reference TRBV7-9 and TRBJ1-3): DTGVSQNPRHKITKRGQNVTFRCDPISEHNRLYWYRQTLGQGPEFLTYFQNEAQLEKSRLLSDRFSAERPKGSFSTLEIQRTEQGDSAMYLCASSGTQAGNTIYFGEGSWLTVV.

The chain has TRBV28 and TRBJ2-5; TRBD1 agrees at 9 bases. The CDR3 runs to 12 residues. J lost 4 bases, V lost 10 bases, and 4 bases had no gene match. In germline, CDR1 is MDHEN, CDR2 SYDVKM. This chain's CDR3 is CATHRGLETQYF. As DNA, the CDR3 is TGTGCCACTCACAGGGGGCTAGAGACCCAGTACTTC. Variable domain in full (rest from reference TRBV28 and TRBJ2-5): DVKVTQSSRYLVKRTGEKVFLECVQDMDHENMFWYRQDPGLGLRLIYFSYDVKMKEKGDIPEGYSVSREKKERFSLILESASTNQTSMYLCATHRGLETQYFGPGTRLLVL.

This rearrangement joins TRBV21-1 to TRBJ2-6; no DNA check was done on the table's D call, TRBD1. TRBV21-1 is a listed pseudogene. The CDR3 is made up of 19 amino acids. In DNA form, the CDR3 reads TGTGCCAGCAGCACAACAGGGGGTGCAGTCGTCTCTGGGGCCAACGTCCTGACTTTC. It is translated as CASSTTGGAVVSGANVLTF.

This rearrangement joins TRBV4-3 to TRBJ2-7, with a possible D match to TRBD2 (6 bases). This CDR3 spans 15 amino acids. Trimming stripped 4 bases from V and 6 bases from J, with 19 bases between. The germline gives CDR1 LGHNA, CDR2 YSLEER. In nucleotides, the CDR3 is TGCGCCAGCAGCCGTCACAGGTTAAACGGGGGCGAGCAGTACTTC. Protein product: CASSRHRLNGGEQYF.

The gene calls are TRBV7-8 and TRBJ2-3, with 8 bases matching TRBD1. The CDR3 totals 16 residues. Trimming removed 2 bases from V and 8 bases from J; junction bases left unmatched: 12. Germline V gene lookup returns CDR1 SGHVS and CDR2 FQNEAQ. As DNA, the CDR3 is TGTGCCAGCAGCTTAATGACAGGGGCGGTTGTTGTTACGCAGTATTTT. Residues: CASSLMTGAVVVTQYF. The full variable domain, completed using reference TRBV7-8 and TRBJ2-3, is GAGVSQSPRYKVAKRGQDVALRCDPISGHVSLFWYQQALGQGPEFLTYFQNEAQLDKSGLPSDRFFAERPEGSVSTLKIQRTQQEDSAVYLCASSLMTGAVVVTQYFGPGTRLTVL.

V is TRBV6-1 and J is TRBJ2-7; maybe TRBD2 (6 bases). V dropped 7 bases and J dropped 1 base, with 11 bases sitting between them. This CDR3 is built from 13 residues. The V gene's germline CDR1 is MNHNS and CDR2 SASEGT. CDR3 sequence reads: CASKKAGSYEQYF. DNA of the CDR3: TGTGCCAGCAAAAAGGCGGGGTCCTACGAGCAGTACTTC.

J is TRBJ2-7 and V is TRBV27; 10 bases map to TRBD2. The junction had 30 bases not matched to a gene; V was cut back by 5 bases and J by 11 bases. From germline, CDR1 is MNHEY and CDR2 SMNVEV (reference sequence). The CDR3 has 20 amino acids. In DNA, the CDR3 is TGTGCCAGCAGTCCGACGTTGATTGGACAGACCGGGACTAGCGTACGAGCGGAGTACTTC. It translates to CASSPTLIGQTGTSVRAEYF.

The chain uses TRBV5-1 and TRBJ1-1, with 9 bases aligning to TRBD1. This CDR3 has 15 amino acids. Trimming took 4 bases from V and 3 from J; bases not matched to a gene: 7. Germline V CDR1 and CDR2: SGHRS, YFSETQ. Written as DNA, the CDR3 is TGCGCCAGCAGCGCGGGGACAGGGTGGGACACTGAAGCTTTCTTT. It specifies CASSAGTGWDTEAFF.

The table lists this clone with a count of one. The chain has TRBV10-3 and TRBJ2-3; 16 bases map to TRBD2. The CDR3 has 16 residues. CDR1 is ENHRY, CDR2 SYGVKD, per germline. V dropped 6 bases and J dropped 6; count of bases not matched to a gene: 6. The CDR3 loop reads CAISGTSGGAGDTQYF. The CDR3 DNA reads TGTGCCATCAGCGGGACTAGCGGGGGGGCAGGGGATACGCAGTATTTT.

The CDR3 loop reads CASSRTGFNTEAFF. In nucleotides, the CDR3 is TGTGCCAGCAGCCGGACAGGGTTTAACACTGAAGCTTTCTTT. V and J are TRBV6-5 and TRBJ1-1, with TRBD1 identical over 8 bases. CDR1 and CDR2 from the germline V gene are MNHEY and SVGAGI. Trimming took 6 bases from V and 2 from J; bases not matched to a gene: 5. The CDR3 is 14 residues long.

The chain joins TRBV30 to TRBJ2-7, with 8 bases matching TRBD1. CDR3 length equals 14 residues. From germline, CDR1 is GTSNPN and CDR2 SVGIG (reference sequence). The J segment lost 5 bases and the V segment lost 2 bases, leaving 8 bases of the junction unmatched. The CDR3 loop is CAWSSRRQGNEQYF. For the CDR3, the DNA is TGTGCCTGGAGTAGCCGAAGACAGGGGAACGAGCAGTACTTC.

This clone was picked up one time. The chain couples TRBV21-1 to TRBJ2-7; the table gives TRBD2 as D, unverified against the DNA. TRBV21-1 is designated a pseudogene. CDR3 length: 17 amino acids. CDR3 sequence (DNA): TGTGCCAGCGAGTTTGCGCGGGAGTCGACCTCGCTCTACGAGCAGTACTTC. This translates into CASEFARESTSLYEQYF.

CDR3 DNA sequence: TGTGCCAGCAGTGAATATCGGCTAGCGGCGAACACCGGGGAGCTGTTTTTT. Amino acids: CASSEYRLAANTGELFF. The genes are TRBV25-1 and TRBJ2-2; 7 bases align to TRBD2. This CDR3 has 17 residues. J lost 0 bases, V lost 0 bases, and 4 bases had no gene match. The germline V gene has CDR1 MGHDK and CDR2 SYGVNS.

The chain joins TRBV15 to TRBJ2-2, with D maybe TRBD2 (5 bases). Deletions cut 0 bases from V and 5 bases from J, with 13 bases between. The CDR3 is 16 amino acids. The germline V gene has CDR1 LNHNV and CDR2 YYDKDF (reference sequence). The CDR3 sequence is CATSRDSPTGTGELFF. The CDR3 coding sequence is TGTGCCACCAGCAGAGATTCCCCCACGGGGACCGGGGAGCTGTTTTTT.

The chain couples TRBV4-1 to TRBJ1-2; D perhaps matches TRBD1 (5 bases). Germline CDR1 MGHRA, CDR2 YSYEKL. The V and J ends lost 4 bases and 0 bases respectively, with 15 bases between them. The CDR3 is 16 residues long. This chain's CDR3 is CASSPQRQSPNYGYTF. Here the CDR3 DNA reads TGCGCCAGCAGCCCGCAGCGACAGTCCCCTAACTATGGCTACACCTTC.

The chain has TRBV4-1 and TRBJ2-1; 9 nucleotides match TRBD2. The CDR3 has 17 residues. Trimming took 2 bases from V and 4 from J; bases not matched to a gene: 9. In germline, CDR1 is MGHRA, CDR2 YSYEKL. CDR3 sequence: CASSQSSPAGGYNEQFF. The CDR3 DNA is TGCGCCAGCAGCCAATCTTCTCCAGCGGGAGGTTACAATGAGCAGTTCTTC.

The chain is built from TRBV5-6 and TRBJ1-2; 9 bases are a match to TRBD1. V shed 4 bases, J shed 3 bases, and the junction held 10 bases outside the gene matches. This CDR3 spans 16 amino acids. The germline V gene encodes CDR1 SGHDT and CDR2 YYEEEE. DNA of the CDR3: TGTGCCAGCAGCCAAGGCCCGGGACAGGGATACTATGGCTACACCTTC. Translation: CASSQGPGQGYYGYTF.

The table lists this clone with a few counts. The rearrangement uses TRBV7-2 and TRBJ2-7; 9 bases line up with TRBD2. V shed 5 bases and J 1 base; nucleotides not matched to a gene: 3. This CDR3 has 14 residues. The germline V gene has CDR1 SGHTA and CDR2 FQGNSA. CDR3 nucleotides: TGTGCCAGCAGCCCGAGCGGGGGGTCCTACGAGCAGTACTTC. Its translation is CASSPSGGSYEQYF. Using reference TRBV7-2 and TRBJ2-7 for the parts outside the CDR3, the full variable domain is GAGVSQSPSNKVTEKGKDVELRCDPISGHTALYWYRQSLGQGLEFLIYFQGNSAPDKSGLPSDRFSAERTGGSVSTLTIQRTQQEDSAVYLCASSPSGGSYEQYFGPGTRLTVT.

The chain links TRBV7-9 to TRBJ1-4; tentatively, D is TRBD1 (6 bases). The CDR3 length is 15 residues. CDR1 SEHNR and CDR2 FQNEAQ come from the germline V gene (reference sequence). Trimming stripped 1 base from V and 3 bases from J, with 9 bases between. This chain's CDR3 is CASSLGTVSNEKLFF. CDR3 nucleotides: TGTGCCAGCAGCTTAGGGACAGTCTCTAATGAAAAACTGTTTTTT.

The V call is TRBV21-1, the J call TRBJ1-4; TRBD1, the table's D call, lacks a check against the DNA. TRBV21-1 is designated a pseudogene. CDR3 length: 14 residues. The CDR3 spells CASSSDRVVEKLFF. CDR3 nucleotide sequence: TGTGCCAGCAGTTCGGACAGGGTAGTTGAAAAACTGTTTTTT.

This rearrangement joins TRBV6-5 to TRBJ1-2; 7 bases map to TRBD1. The V gene's germline CDR1 is MNHEY and CDR2 SVGAGI. The CDR3 is 13 amino acids. Trimming cost V 6 bases and J 5 bases; bases outside gene matches: 6. The CDR3 spells CASRVPGGYGYTF. DNA for the CDR3: TGTGCCAGCAGGGTACCAGGGGGATATGGCTACACCTTC.